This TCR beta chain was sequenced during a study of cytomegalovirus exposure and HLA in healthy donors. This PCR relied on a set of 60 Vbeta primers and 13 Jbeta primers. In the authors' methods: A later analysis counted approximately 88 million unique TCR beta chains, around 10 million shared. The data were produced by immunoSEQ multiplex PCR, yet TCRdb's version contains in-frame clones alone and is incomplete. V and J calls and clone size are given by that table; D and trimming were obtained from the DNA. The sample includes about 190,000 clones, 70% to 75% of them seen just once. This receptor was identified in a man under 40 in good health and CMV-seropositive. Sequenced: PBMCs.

The CDR3 nucleotides read TGTGCCAGCAGCTCAGAGGTTGGCACTGAAGCTTTCTTT. Encoded protein: CASSSEVGTEAFF. The chain recombines TRBV5-5 with TRBJ1-1, with unresolved D. Per the germline V gene, CDR1 is SGHKS and CDR2 is YYEKEE (reference sequence). CDR3 size: 13 residues. Trimming left V 3 bases short and J 4 bases short, with 10 bases between.